The rows below give T cell receptor beta chains drawn from one sample of a study of cytomegalovirus exposure and HLA in healthy donors. The repertoire was sequenced with immunoSEQ multiplex PCR; TCRdb's copy has only in-frame clones and lacks some. The repertoire holds approximately 170,000 clones, with roughly 72% as singletons. The sequenced material came from PBMCs. These receptors originate from a middle-aged woman in good health and CMV-seronegative. Both conserved end residues are part of each CDR3. D genes are given only for firm matches. Size is stated for part of the rows, as once, few or many counts, or as a class when the clone is expanded.

NA,TRBV28,few,TRBJ2-7,CASSLLQGAHEQYF,TGTGCCAGCAGTTTGTTACAGGGTGCCCACGAGCAGTACTTC
TRBD1,TRBV27,NA,TRBJ1-2,CASSWIYRGHAYGYTF,TGTGCCAGCAGTTGGATATACAGGGGGCACGCCTATGGCTACACCTTC
TRBD2,TRBV19,few,TRBJ2-6,CASSPTSAMFSGANVLTF,TGTGCCAGTAGCCCGACTAGCGCGATGTTCTCTGGGGCCAACGTCCTGACTTTC
NA,TRBV7-9,NA,TRBJ2-2,CASSLEPGNGELFF,TGTGCCAGCAGCTTAGAACCAGGGAACGGGGAGCTGTTTTTT
TRBD2,TRBV7-7,few,TRBJ2-2,CASSYNVFVSGSANTGELFF,TGTGCTAGCAGTTACAACGTTTTCGTTAGCGGGAGCGCGAACACCGGGGAGCTGTTTTTT
NA,TRBV19,NA,TRBJ1-2,CASRADIMYRNGYTF,TGTGCCAGTAGGGCGGACATTATGTATCGAAATGGCTACACCTTC
TRBD1,TRBV29-1,NA,TRBJ1-1,CSVDRQGGNTEAFF,TGCAGCGTTGATCGACAGGGAGGGAACACTGAAGCTTTCTTT
TRBD2,TRBV29-1,NA,TRBJ2-5,CSVRSGGLQETQYF,TGCAGCGTACGGTCGGGAGGGCTCCAAGAGACCCAGTACTTC
TRBD1,TRBV28,few,TRBJ1-2,CASSPGTGAFNGYTF,TGTGCCAGCAGCCCCGGGACAGGGGCCTTCAATGGCTACACCTTC
NA,TRBV5-1,NA,TRBJ2-7,CASSPTGPGPYEQYF,TGCGCCAGCAGCCCAACAGGGCCGGGGCCATACGAGCAGTACTTC
NA,TRBV14,NA,TRBJ2-1,CASSQGLDEQFF,TGTGCCAGCAGCCAAGGTCTCGATGAGCAGTTCTTC
NA,TRBV19,NA,TRBJ1-1,CASSLHGKAPEAFF,TGTGCCAGTAGCTTACACGGGAAGGCCCCTGAAGCTTTCTTT
NA,TRBV9,NA,TRBJ2-7,CASSVMGGEIYEQYF,TGTGCCAGCAGCGTCATGGGAGGAGAAATATACGAGCAGTACTTC
NA,TRBV2,NA,TRBJ1-4,CASSTPGEEKLFF,TGTGCCAGCAGTACCCCGGGGGAGGAAAAACTGTTTTTT
NA,TRBV29-1,NA,TRBJ1-2,CSVESGVYGYTF,TGCAGCGTTGAATCAGGGGTCTATGGCTACACCTTC
TRBD2,TRBV5-1,once,TRBJ2-3,CASSGLAGGIPDTQYF,TGCGCCAGCAGCGGCTTAGCGGGAGGAATCCCAGATACGCAGTATTTT
TRBD1,TRBV27,NA,TRBJ1-1,CASSFDRGGNTEAFF,TGTGCCAGCAGTTTCGACAGGGGGGGCAACACTGAAGCTTTCTTT
NA,TRBV15,NA,TRBJ2-1,CATSRVDNDNEQFF,TGTGCCACCAGCAGAGTAGACAACGACAATGAGCAGTTCTTC
TRBD1,TRBV13,few,TRBJ2-7,CASSLAGGKNEQYF,TGTGCCAGCAGCTTGGCAGGGGGTAAAAACGAGCAGTACTTC
NA,TRBV5-1,NA,TRBJ1-3,CASSSDSGNTIYF,TGCGCCAGCAGCTCGGACAGTGGAAACACCATATATTTT
TRBD2,TRBV25-1,NA,TRBJ2-3,CASIGGWSAADTQYF,TGTGCCAGCATCGGGGGGTGGAGTGCGGCAGATACGCAGTATTTT
TRBD2,TRBV7-2,NA,TRBJ2-7,CASSLQGGEQYF,TGTGCCAGCAGCTTACAGGGAGGGGAGCAGTACTTC
TRBD2,TRBV5-1,NA,TRBJ2-2,CASSHTSGRNTGELFF,TGCGCCAGCAGCCACACTAGCGGGAGGAACACCGGGGAGCTGTTTTTT
TRBD1,TRBV7-3,NA,TRBJ2-3,CASSLDRGPTDTQYF,TGTGCCAGCAGCTTAGACAGGGGGCCCACAGATACGCAGTATTTT
TRBD2,TRBV5-1,once,TRBJ2-1,CASRKVGLAGVNEQFF,TGCGCCAGCAGGAAGGTTGGGCTAGCGGGAGTCAATGAGCAGTTCTTC
NA,TRBV2,NA,TRBJ2-5,CASSEDSPRLYF,TGTGCCAGCAGTGAGGACAGCCCCCGGTTGTACTTC
NA,TRBV27,NA,TRBJ2-2,CASSLSGNTGELFF,TGTGCCAGCAGTTTAAGCGGGAACACCGGGGAGCTGTTTTTT
TRBD1,TRBV6-1,few,TRBJ1-4,CASSEGTGLNEKLFF,TGTGCCAGCAGTGAAGGGACAGGCCTTAATGAAAAACTGTTTTTT
NA,TRBV11-2,NA,TRBJ2-5,CASSQGSQETQYF,TGTGCCAGCAGCCAGGGCAGCCAAGAGACCCAGTACTTC
NA,TRBV2,once,TRBJ1-1,CASNRDTQGEAFF,TGTGCCAGCAACCGGGACACCCAAGGGGAAGCTTTCTTT
TRBD1,TRBV10-3,NA,TRBJ2-5,CAISESRTGIETQYF,TGTGCCATCAGTGAGTCTCGGACAGGGATAGAGACCCAGTACTTC
TRBD1,TRBV27,NA,TRBJ1-4,CASSLSFGQGPEVGNEKLFF,TGTGCCAGCAGTTTATCTTTTGGACAGGGGCCCGAAGTGGGGAATGAAAAACTGTTTTTT
TRBD2,TRBV2,NA,TRBJ2-1,CASHGTSGANEQFF,TGTGCCAGCCACGGGACTAGCGGGGCTAATGAGCAGTTCTTC
TRBD1,TRBV28,NA,TRBJ1-5,CASKNQDRDGQPQHF,TGTGCCAGCAAGAACCAAGACAGGGACGGCCAGCCCCAGCATTTT
NA,TRBV29-1,NA,TRBJ1-2,CSVGAGQDYGYTF,TGCAGCGTTGGGGCAGGGCAGGACTATGGCTACACCTTC
NA,TRBV7-2,NA,TRBJ2-3,CASSLQPGFTDTQYF,TGTGCCAGCAGCTTGCAACCGGGGTTCACAGATACGCAGTATTTT
NA,TRBV29-1,NA,TRBJ2-6,CSVAPRVGGLGANVLTF,TGCAGCGTTGCCCCCCGGGTAGGTGGTCTTGGGGCCAACGTCCTGACTTTC
NA,TRBV30,NA,TRBJ2-6,CAWSVSYSGANVLTF,TGTGCCTGGAGTGTTAGCTACTCTGGGGCCAACGTCCTGACTTTC
TRBD1,TRBV5-1,NA,TRBJ2-1,CASSPGGTGGSNEQFF,TGCGCCAGCAGCCCGGGCGGGACAGGGGGTTCGAATGAGCAGTTCTTC
TRBD1,TRBV7-3,NA,TRBJ2-7,CASSTFGQGEQYF,TGTGCCAGCAGCACATTCGGACAGGGTGAGCAGTACTTC
NA,TRBV7-3,NA,TRBJ2-1,CASSLGGPSSYNEQFF,TGTGCCAGCAGCTTAGGGGGCCCAAGCTCCTACAATGAGCAGTTCTTC
TRBD1,TRBV14,NA,TRBJ1-1,CASSQVLLRDRDTEAFF,TGTGCCAGCAGCCAAGTATTATTACGGGACAGAGACACTGAAGCTTTCTTT
NA,TRBV15,once,TRBJ1-4,CATSRDPWGANEKLFF,TGTGCCACCAGCAGAGATCCCTGGGGGGCTAATGAAAAACTGTTTTTT
NA,TRBV5-8,NA,TRBJ2-3,CASSLYRAQTDTQYF,TGTGCCAGCAGCCTTTACAGGGCCCAGACAGATACGCAGTATTTT
NA,TRBV28,few,TRBJ1-2,CASSLVGGSIYGYTF,TGTGCCAGCAGTTTGGTCGGAGGGTCTATCTATGGCTACACCTTC
NA,TRBV19,NA,TRBJ1-2,CASSIDRGAYGYTF,TGTGCCAGTAGTATTGACCGGGGGGCCTATGGCTACACCTTC
TRBD2,TRBV28,few,TRBJ2-6,CASSPPGGSGANVLTF,TGTGCCAGCAGTCCCCCGGGGGGCTCTGGGGCCAACGTCCTGACTTTC
NA,TRBV7-6,NA,TRBJ2-5,CASSIGEETQYF,TGTGCCAGCAGCATCGGGGAAGAGACCCAGTACTTC
TRBD2,TRBV6-1,NA,TRBJ2-7,CASLFTSGTSYEQYF,TGTGCCAGCCTTTTTACTAGCGGGACCTCCTACGAGCAGTACTTC
NA,TRBV30,NA,TRBJ2-3,CAWSVGSGTDTQYF,TGTGCCTGGAGTGTCGGTTCTGGCACAGATACGCAGTATTTT
TRBD1,TRBV6-5,NA,TRBJ1-5,CASQLHRGGQPQHF,TGTGCCAGCCAACTCCACAGGGGCGGTCAGCCCCAGCATTTT
TRBD1,TRBV18,NA,TRBJ2-2,CASSPNGQGSTGELFF,TGTGCCAGCTCACCAAACGGACAGGGATCCACCGGGGAGCTGTTTTTT